The present TCR beta chain was sequenced within a study of cytomegalovirus exposure and HLA in healthy donors. The PCR used 60 Vbeta and 13 Jbeta primers. Measured with immunoSEQ multiplex PCR; TCRdb has only the in-frame clones, and not every one. The profile shows 120,000 or so clones, about 74% of them singletons. Germline V gene lookup returns CDR1 SGHRS and CDR2 YFSETQ. V lost 4 bases and J 3 bases, leaving 18 bases between the germline ends. The CDR3 totals 16 residues. This receptor was taken from a man aged 30 to 39 in good health and CMV-seronegative. Sequencing used PBMCs. The gene calls are TRBV5-1 and TRBJ2-3; D possibly corresponds to TRBD2 (5 bases). This CDR3 reads CASSPRVSGGTDTQYF. The CDR3 DNA is TGCGCCAGCAGCCCGAGGGTCTCCGGTGGGACAGATACGCAGTATTTT.